The 28 T cell receptor beta chains below were found in one sample sequenced in a study of shared clonotypes between healthy human individuals. Positive CCR7 selection of CD45RO-negative cells yielded the naive CD8 cells, and terminally differentiated effector memory CD45RA+ cells were excluded. Assay used: immunoSEQ multiplex PCR; TCRdb lists only in-frame clones, some missing. This table has about 2.1 million clones, roughly 93% appearing once. The sequenced material came from naive CD8+ T cells from PBMCs. The receptors shown here come from a man younger than 30 in good health. Some clones in this sample may be carry-over from other donors' samples.

CDR3: CASSATGLMNTEAFF. In DNA, the CDR3 is TGTGCCAGCAGTGCCACAGGGCTCATGAACACTGAAGCTTTCTTT. This chain joins TRBV6-1 and TRBJ1-1; the D gene is possibly TRBD1 (6 bases). This CDR3 contains 15 residues. Trimming shortened V by 4 bases and J by 0 bases, and 12 bases separated the two germline ends. In germline, CDR1 is MNHNS, CDR2 SASEGT.

The DNA for the CDR3 is TGTGCCAGCAGCCCATATAACGGCGACACCGGGGAGCTGTTTTTT. Encoded protein: CASSPYNGDTGELFF. J is TRBJ2-2 and V is TRBV28; no clear D gene. The V end lost 6 bases, the J end lost 3 bases, and 14 bases lay between the germline ends. The CDR3 runs to 15 residues. Germline CDR1 is MDHEN and CDR2 is SYDVKM. The whole variable domain, remainder taken from reference TRBV28 and TRBJ2-2, is DVKVTQSSRYLVKRTGEKVFLECVQDMDHENMFWYRQDPGLGLRLIYFSYDVKMKEKGDIPEGYSVSREKKERFSLILESASTNQTSMYLCASSPYNGDTGELFFGEGSRLTVL.

V is TRBV7-9 and J is TRBJ1-1, with D hard to call. The CDR3 spans 15 residues. CDR1 is SEHNR, CDR2 FQNEAQ, per germline (reference sequence). The V end lost 7 bases, the J end lost 4 bases, and 19 bases lay between the germline ends. CDR3 sequence reads: CASTSTKAPGTEAFF. The CDR3 DNA reads as TGTGCCAGCACCTCTACCAAGGCCCCGGGCACTGAAGCTTTCTTT.

The chain recombines TRBV7-9 with TRBJ2-7, with TRBD1 matching 9 bases. The V and J ends lost 6 bases and 3 bases, in that order; junction bases with no gene match: 6. Germline V lookup: CDR1 SEHNR, CDR2 FQNEAQ (reference sequence). The CDR3 runs 14 residues. CDR3 amino acids: CASRSGGQGYEQYF. CDR3 DNA sequence: TGTGCCAGCAGGTCGGGGGGACAGGGCTACGAGCAGTACTTC.

About this clone: Other DNA sequences in this specimen translate into the identical CDR3. J is TRBJ2-7 and V is TRBV28, with D unclear. There are 13 residues in the CDR3. Germline CDR1 and CDR2: MDHEN and SYDVKM. The V end was cut by 3 bases, the J end by 1 base, with 7 bases between. CDR3 nucleotides: TGTGCCAGCAGTTTCGGCGATTCCTACGAGCAGTACTTC. As protein: CASSFGDSYEQYF.

This clone has just one count. The chain couples TRBV9 to TRBJ2-1; 16 nucleotides align to TRBD2. The CDR3 has 20 amino acids. Germline lookup yields CDR1 SGDLS and CDR2 YYNGEE. Germline trimming cut 3 bases from V and 7 bases from J; bases unmatched to any gene: 16. The CDR3 DNA is TGTGCCAGCAGCGACGCGCCCGGGACTAGCGGGAGGGCCGGTGTAAATGAGCAGTTCTTC. Translated, it gives CASSDAPGTSGRAGVNEQFF.

This sequence joins TRBV5-8 and TRBJ2-1; 10 bases fit TRBD1. This CDR3 comprises 14 residues. V shed 4 bases, J shed 6 bases, and the junction held 4 bases outside the gene matches. From germline, CDR1 is SGHTS and CDR2 YDEGEE. The CDR3 loop is CASSIRDRGNEQFF. CDR3 coding DNA: TGTGCCAGCAGCATACGGGACAGGGGCAATGAGCAGTTCTTC. Combining the CDR3 with reference TRBV5-8 and TRBJ2-1 gives the whole variable domain EAGVTQSPTHLIKTRGQQATLRCSPISGHTSVYWYQQALGLGLQFLLWYDEGEERNRGNFPPRFSGRQFPNYSSELNVNALELEDSALYLCASSIRDRGNEQFFGPGTRLTVL.

The V and J genes are TRBV7-9 and TRBJ2-7; D possibly corresponds to TRBD1 (5 bases). Trimming took off 2 bases at V and 2 bases at J, with 13 bases between the two ends. This CDR3 region has 15 residues. Germline V CDR1 and CDR2: SEHNR, FQNEAQ (reference sequence). CDR3 in DNA: TGTGCCAGCAGCTTAAGTACCGAAGGGGCCTACGAGCAGTACTTC. This encodes CASSLSTEGAYEQYF.

In this sample, this clone turned up a few times. The V gene is TRBV27, the J gene TRBJ1-1; TRBD1 aligns across 7 bases. The V gene end was trimmed by 3 bases and the J gene end by 0 bases; junction bases not matched to a gene: 7. The CDR3 covers 16 residues. Germline CDR1 MNHEY, CDR2 SMNVEV (reference sequence). CDR3 region: CASSFLGGSMNTEAFF. The CDR3 nucleotides read TGTGCCAGCAGTTTCCTAGGGGGCTCCATGAACACTGAAGCTTTCTTT.

CDR3 sequence reads: CASSPPTGTQETQYF. In DNA, the CDR3 is TGTGCCAGCTCACCCCCGACAGGCACTCAAGAGACCCAGTACTTC. The chain uses TRBV18 and TRBJ2-5; maybe TRBD1 (6 bases). The CDR3 contains 15 residues. Trimming took off 3 bases at V and 2 bases at J, with 13 bases between the two ends. Germline CDR1 KGHSH, CDR2 LQKENI.

CDR3 in DNA: TGCGCCAGCAGCCTCGACACAGGGCCCGGCACCGGGGAGCTGTTTTTT. Translated, it gives CASSLDTGPGTGELFF. J is TRBJ2-2 and V is TRBV5-1; the D gene is possibly TRBD1 (6 bases). The CDR3 length is 16 residues. Trimming left V 4 bases short and J 4 bases short, with 17 bases between. CDR1 and CDR2 (germline): SGHRS, YFSETQ.

This clone has just a few counts. Other DNA sequences of this sample code for an identical CDR3. The chain uses TRBV29-1 and TRBJ1-2, with D possibly matching TRBD1 (5 bases). Germline CDR1 SQVTM, CDR2 ANQGSEA. Deletions cut 4 bases from V and 3 bases from J, with 9 bases between. CDR3 length: 12 residues. This CDR3 reads CSVVQGDYGYTF. Written as DNA, the CDR3 is TGCAGCGTTGTGCAGGGAGACTATGGCTACACCTTC.

This clone was observed once. V and J are TRBV29-1 and TRBJ1-2, with TRBD1 as a possible D gene (5 bases). Trimming pared 5 bases from V and 8 bases from J, leaving 15 bases between. CDR3 size: 12 residues. Germline assignment: CDR1 SQVTM and CDR2 ANQGSEA. CDR3 sequence: CSVPGPYGGYTF. In DNA form, the CDR3 reads TGCAGCGTTCCGGGGCCCTACGGAGGCTACACCTTC.

The rearrangement joins TRBV27 to TRBJ1-6; D not resolved. The CDR3 spans 16 residues. Trimming took off 3 bases at V and 6 bases at J, with 15 bases between the two ends. Per the germline V gene, CDR1 is MNHEY and CDR2 is SMNVEV (reference sequence). CDR3 in amino acids: CASSLYKGVFNSPLHF. Written as DNA, the CDR3 is TGTGCCAGCAGTTTGTATAAGGGAGTTTTTAATTCACCCCTCCACTTT.

This sequence joins TRBV27 and TRBJ2-7; D might be TRBD2 (6 bases). V was shortened by 8 bases and J by 5 bases, with 10 bases between the two germline ends. The germline gives CDR1 MNHEY, CDR2 SMNVEV (reference sequence). The CDR3 consists of 11 residues. This chain's CDR3 is CASGGGHEQYF. The CDR3 DNA follows: TGTGCCAGCGGGGGAGGCCACGAGCAGTACTTC.

This chain joins TRBV27 and TRBJ2-3; TRBD1 is a possible D gene (6 bases). CDR1 and CDR2 from the germline V gene are MNHEY and SMNVEV (reference sequence). Trimming pared 1 base from V and 1 base from J, leaving 12 bases between. This CDR3 is built from 16 residues. The CDR3 DNA follows: TGTGCCAGCAGTTTATTATTCCGACAGGGCACAGATACGCAGTATTTT. Translation: CASSLLFRQGTDTQYF.

This clone showed up just once. V is TRBV7-4 and J is TRBJ1-1, with a possible D match to TRBD1 (5 bases). Germline CDR1 reads SGHVT; CDR2 reads SQSDAQ. This CDR3 is built from 14 residues. Trimming shortened V by 0 bases and J by 5 bases, and 10 bases separated the two germline ends. The CDR3 reads CASSLAGRRTEAFF. Written as DNA, the CDR3 is TGTGCCAGCAGCTTAGCGGGGCGAAGGACTGAAGCTTTCTTT. The complete variable domain, with remaining parts taken from reference TRBV7-4 and TRBJ1-1, reads GAGVSQSPRYKVAKRGRDVALRCDSISGHVTLYWYRQTLGQGSEVLTYSQSDAQRDKSGRPSGRFSAERPERSVSTLKIQRTEQGDSAVYLCASSLAGRRTEAFFGQGTRLTVV.

The chain combines TRBV6-6 with TRBJ1-1; no clear D gene. This CDR3 has 14 amino acids. V was pared by 2 bases and J by 0 bases, with 7 bases between. CDR1 MNHNY and CDR2 SVGAGI come from the germline V gene (reference sequence). CDR3 sequence (DNA): TGTGCCAGCAGTTACAATAACATGAACACTGAAGCTTTCTTT. Encoded protein: CASSYNNMNTEAFF.

The chain joins TRBV5-1 to TRBJ2-7, with TRBD2 matching over 10 bases. CDR1 and CDR2 from the germline V gene are SGHRS and YFSETQ. This CDR3 is built from 12 residues. J was trimmed by 6 bases and V by 7 bases; bases with no gene match: 4. The CDR3 nucleotides are TGCGCCAGCCAAGCGGGAGGGGGCGAGCAGTACTTC. It is translated as CASQAGGGEQYF. Full variable domain (remainder filled in from reference TRBV5-1 and TRBJ2-7): KAGVTQTPRYLIKTRGQQVTLSCSPISGHRSVSWYQQTPGQGLQFLFEYFSETQRNKGNFPGRFSGRQFSNSRSEMNVSTLELGDSALYLCASQAGGGEQYFGPGTRLTVT.

This clone appeared a few times. This rearrangement joins TRBV10-1 to TRBJ2-2; D is ambiguous. CDR3 length equals 12 residues. V was pared by 3 bases and J by 6 bases, with 5 bases between. Germline V gene lookup returns CDR1 WNHNN and CDR2 SYGVQD (reference sequence). The CDR3 spells CASSDISGELFF. CDR3 coding DNA: TGCGCCAGCAGTGATATATCCGGGGAGCTGTTTTTT.

The chain has TRBV11-2 and TRBJ2-1; a possible D gene is TRBD1 (6 bases). The CDR3 is 17 residues long. Germline values: CDR1 SGHAT, CDR2 FQNNGV. The germline V and J ends were trimmed by 5 bases and 1 base, with 18 bases remaining between them. DNA of the CDR3: TGTGCCAGCAGCAGCCCCGGACAGTCGCAGTCCTACAATGAGCAGTTCTTC. Protein product: CASSSPGQSQSYNEQFF. Using reference TRBV11-2 and TRBJ2-1 for the parts outside the CDR3, the full variable domain is EAGVAQSPRYKIIEKRQSVAFWCNPISGHATLYWYQQILGQGPKLLIQFQNNGVVDDSQLPKDRFSAERLKGVDSTLKIQPAKLEDSAVYLCASSSPGQSQSYNEQFFGPGTRLTVL.

This clone was seen a handful of times. The gene calls are TRBV6-1 and TRBJ1-1; D gene uncertain. V was pared by 7 bases and J by 10 bases, with 16 bases between. This CDR3 spans 12 amino acids. The germline V gene has CDR1 MNHNS and CDR2 SASEGT. DNA for the CDR3: TGTGCCAGCACCGGCCTAACACCCGGAGCTTTCTTT. Its translation: CASTGLTPGAFF.

This clone came up once. The gene calls are TRBV7-6 and TRBJ2-3; 10 nucleotides match TRBD2. This CDR3 is built from 16 residues. Germline lookup yields CDR1 SGHVS and CDR2 FNYEAQ. Losses at the gene ends were 3 bases for V and 7 bases for J; bases not matched to a gene: 10. CDR3: CASSFSGGEVENTQYF. In DNA, the CDR3 is TGTGCCAGCAGCTTCAGCGGGGGGGAGGTGGAAAATACGCAGTATTTT.

J is TRBJ2-1 and V is TRBV28; TRBD2 matches 7 bases. Germline V gene sequence: CDR1 MDHEN, CDR2 SYDVKM. The CDR3 covers 16 residues. The V segment lost 4 bases and the J segment 1 base; nucleotides outside the gene matches: 7. The CDR3 spells CASSSFLAVSYNEQFF. The CDR3 region has the DNA TGTGCCAGCAGTTCGTTCCTAGCGGTGTCCTACAATGAGCAGTTCTTC.

This chain links TRBV7-3 with TRBJ2-5, with TRBD2 as a possible D gene (7 bases). Trimming stripped 1 base from V and 2 bases from J, with 11 bases between. The CDR3 length is 15 residues. CDR1 and CDR2 (germline): SGHTA, FQGTGA. The CDR3 bases are TGTGCCAGCAGCTTAAGGGGGGGCACTCAAGAGACCCAGTACTTC. Its protein is CASSLRGGTQETQYF.

The chain combines TRBV19 with TRBJ1-5; no firm D call. CDR1 is LNHDA and CDR2 is SQIVND in the germline V gene (reference sequence). V was clipped by 5 bases and J by 4 bases, with 18 bases between them. There are 16 residues in the CDR3. CDR3 sequence reads: CASSPNHWEKNQPQHF. DNA for the CDR3: TGTGCCAGTAGTCCGAACCATTGGGAAAAGAATCAGCCCCAGCATTTT.

Here the CDR3 DNA reads TGCAGCGTCCTCATGGGAGGTGAGCAGTTCTTC. This codes for CSVLMGGEQFF. V is TRBV29-1 and J is TRBJ2-1; D perhaps matches TRBD2 (6 bases). The V end lost 6 bases, the J end lost 9 bases, and 12 bases lay between the germline ends. Germline V gives CDR1 SQVTM, CDR2 ANQGSEA. CDR3 length equals 11 residues.

This chain links TRBV27 with TRBJ2-1; TRBD2 matches at 7 bases. V lost 5 bases and J lost 3; bases outside the gene matches: 7. The CDR3 length is 15 residues. The germline V gene encodes CDR1 MNHEY and CDR2 SMNVEV (reference sequence). The CDR3 bases are TGTGCCAGCAGTGCTCGGGAGGCCAACTACAATGAGCAGTTCTTC. Its protein is CASSAREANYNEQFF.